The rows below give T cell receptor beta chains drawn from one sample of a study of blood T cell repertoires in COVID-19. Generated by immunoSEQ multiplex PCR, the TCRdb table keeps only in-frame clones and is missing some. There are over 150,000 clones in the sample; 80% to 90% occur only once, and over 7% lies in the top ten. Sequences were obtained from peripheral blood. These receptors originate from a man over 45 with active or convalescent COVID-19. Each CDR3 is given with its conserved first and last residue. Each record gives: V gene, J gene, clone size, D gene, CDR3 DNA, CDR3 protein. D genes are given only for firm matches. Clone size, where shown, is once, few, many, or a class for clones that have expanded.

TRBV4-1	TRBJ2-3	NA	TRBD2	TGCGCCAGCAGCCAGCGCGGGGGGGCTAGCACAGATACGCAGTATTTT	CASSQRGGASTDTQYF
TRBV3-1/TRBV3-2	TRBJ2-7	NA	NA	TGTGCCAGCAGCCAAGCGGCAGGGATAGGCTACGAGCAGTACTTC	CASSQAAGIGYEQYF
TRBV30	TRBJ1-3	once	NA	TGTGCCTGGAGGGCACTGGGCACAGCCTCTGGAAACACCATATATTTT	CAWRALGTASGNTIYF
TRBV21-1	TRBJ2-5	NA	NA	TGTGCCAGCAGTCCTGGCGGGGGGCACCGAGAGACCCAGTACTTC	CASSPGGGHRETQYF
TRBV19	TRBJ1-4	NA	NA	TGTGCCAGTAGTATAGGAGGCAATTCTGCAACTAATGAAAAACTGTTTTTT	CASSIGGNSATNEKLFF
TRBV20-1	TRBJ2-1	NA	TRBD2	TGCAGTGCTAGTCGAGCGGGGGGGAAAAGCTCCTACAATGAGCAGTTCTTC	CSASRAGGKSSYNEQFF
TRBV24-1	TRBJ2-2	NA	TRBD1	TGTGCCACCAGTGTTCCACCGGGACAGGGCGCCACCGGGGAGCTGTTTTTT	CATSVPPGQGATGELFF
TRBV12-2	TRBJ2-1	NA	NA	TGTGCAAGTCGCTTAGTTAGCGGGAGTCGGTATGAGCAGTTCTTC	CASRLVSGSRYEQFF
TRBV19	TRBJ2-1	NA	TRBD1	TGTGCCAGTAGTATGGACAGGGGTGCCAATGAGCAGTTCTTC	CASSMDRGANEQFF
TRBV5-1	TRBJ2-5	NA	NA	TGCGCCAGCAGCTTGTATAACAACCAAGAGACCCAGTACTTC	CASSLYNNQETQYF
TRBV2	TRBJ2-7	NA	NA	TGTGCCAGCAGTGAAGCGCGGGCTAGTGGCGAGCAGTACTTC	CASSEARASGEQYF
TRBV6-2/TRBV6-3	TRBJ2-3	NA	NA	TGTGCCAGCACCCCCCGCGGTGGCACAGATACGCAGTATTTT	CASTPRGGTDTQYF
TRBV24-1	TRBJ1-6	NA	TRBD1	TGTGCCACCAGTGACAGAAACCGCCCGGGACAGGGAGTTAATTCACCCCTCCACTTT	CATSDRNRPGQGVNSPLHF
TRBV6-5	TRBJ2-7	once	TRBD1	TGTGCCAGCCTCCCCCGGACAGGGGGCACCTACGAGCAGTACTTC	CASLPRTGGTYEQYF
TRBV18	TRBJ2-7	NA	NA	TGTGCCAGCTCACCTGATATCGCGTCCCACGAGCAGTACTTC	CASSPDIASHEQYF
TRBV7-9	TRBJ2-1	NA	NA	TGTGCCAGCAGCTTAGAGGCTCAGGGTTACAATGAGCAGTTCTTC	CASSLEAQGYNEQFF
TRBV25-1	TRBJ2-1	once	TRBD2	TGTGCCAGCAGTGAATCGCGAAGGGGGACTAGCCAGTTCTTC	CASSESRRGTSQFF
TRBV19	TRBJ1-4	NA	NA	TGTGCCAGTAGCCAGGGTTTTAATGAAAAACTGTTTTTT	CASSQGFNEKLFF
TRBV10-3	TRBJ1-1	NA	NA	TGTGCCATCAGTGGCGGAGACGGCGCGCACACTGAAGCTTTCTTT	CAISGGDGAHTEAFF
TRBV27	TRBJ2-4	NA	TRBD2	TGTGCCAGCAGTTCCATAGCGGGAGGGCCGGGTGACATTCAGTACTTC	CASSSIAGGPGDIQYF
TRBV28	TRBJ2-2	NA	NA	TGTGCCAGCATAAAGGGGGTTTTATCCGGGGAGCTGTTTTTT	CASIKGVLSGELFF
TRBV28	TRBJ1-1	NA	NA	TGTGCCAGCAACCTCAACCCCGGCGGGCGAGCTTTCTTT	CASNLNPGGRAFF
TRBV19	TRBJ2-7	NA	TRBD1	TGTGCCAGTAGTATCTCGGGACAGGGGACCTACGAGCAGTACTTC	CASSISGQGTYEQYF
TRBV6-5	TRBJ1-1	NA	TRBD1	TGTGCCAGCAGGACGGGACAGGGACCCGAAGCTTTCTTT	CASRTGQGPEAFF
TRBV14	TRBJ2-5	NA	TRBD1	TGTGCCAGCAGCCGGACAGGAGAGTACCAAGAGACCCAGTACTTC	CASSRTGEYQETQYF
TRBV10-3	TRBJ2-7	NA	NA	TGTGCCATCAGAACTCTCGAGCAGTACTTC	CAIRTLEQYF
TRBV11-1	TRBJ2-5	NA	NA	TGTGCCAGCAGCTTAGCGGGAGTCCTTAAGACCCAGTACTTC	CASSLAGVLKTQYF
TRBV3-1/TRBV3-2	TRBJ2-3	NA	TRBD2	TGTGCCAGCAGCCAAGTAGGACTAGCGGGAAATACGCAGTATTTT	CASSQVGLAGNTQYF
TRBV6-5	TRBJ1-1	NA	TRBD1	TGTGCCAGCATTCCGGGACAGGCTAACACTGAAGCTTTCTTT	CASIPGQANTEAFF
TRBV7-3	TRBJ1-2	NA	TRBD1	TGTGCCAGCAGCTTCTTAACAGGGGATGGCTACACCTTC	CASSFLTGDGYTF
TRBV2	TRBJ1-5	NA	NA	TGTGCCAGCAGTGAGGGGCAGTATAGCAATCAGCCCCAGCATTTT	CASSEGQYSNQPQHF
TRBV3-1/TRBV3-2	TRBJ1-4	NA	TRBD1	TGTGCCAGCAGCCAAGGAGGGACAGCGAATGAAAAACTGTTTTTT	CASSQGGTANEKLFF
TRBV27	TRBJ2-3	NA	NA	TGTGCCAGCAGTCCGTACAGGGACGGGTCCCCAGATACGCAGTATTTT	CASSPYRDGSPDTQYF
TRBV7-6	TRBJ2-2	NA	TRBD2	TGTGCCAGCAGCTTAGTGGTTGGTCTAGCGGGAGCTGGCGGGGAGCTGTTTTTT	CASSLVVGLAGAGGELFF
TRBV5-1	TRBJ1-2	NA	NA	TGCGCCAGCAGCTTCGACAGTCAGCGCTACACCTTC	CASSFDSQRYTF
TRBV19	TRBJ1-1	NA	NA	TGTGCCAGTAGTATAAACGGGAACACTGAAGCTTTCTTT	CASSINGNTEAFF
TRBV2	TRBJ1-5	NA	NA	TGTGCTACAGGGCAGCCCCAGCATTTT	CATGQPQHF
TRBV2	TRBJ1-6	NA	NA	TGTGCCAGCAGTGAAGCCAGGTCTGGTTGGTCACCCCTCCACTTT	CASSEARSGWSPLHF
TRBV20-1	TRBJ1-2	NA	NA	TGCAGTGCCAGTAACTATGGCTACACCTTC	CSASNYGYTF
TRBV5-4	TRBJ2-5	NA	TRBD1	TGTGCCAGCAGCCAGGGGACAGGGGGTAATTTAGAGACCCAGTACTTC	CASSQGTGGNLETQYF
TRBV11-1	TRBJ1-1	NA	NA	TGTGCCAGCAGCTTTCGGACACGCAACATGAACACTGAAGCTTTCTTT	CASSFRTRNMNTEAFF
TRBV7-3	TRBJ2-3	NA	TRBD2	TGTGCCAGCAGCTTAACCCCTAGCGGGGGAGCCACAGATACGCAGTATTTT	CASSLTPSGGATDTQYF
TRBV7-3	TRBJ2-5	NA	TRBD1	TGTGCCAGCAGCTTCGGACAGGGAGAGACCCAGTACTTC	CASSFGQGETQYF
TRBV30	TRBJ2-1	few	TRBD2	TGTGCCTGGAGTACCGGGATAGCGGGAGCCTTTTACAATGAGCAGTTCTTC	CAWSTGIAGAFYNEQFF
TRBV10-3	TRBJ2-7	NA	NA	TGTGCCATCACCAACCGACTCGACTACGAGCAGTACTTC	CAITNRLDYEQYF
TRBV5-4	TRBJ2-1	NA	NA	TGTGCCAGCAGCTTAAACCCAGACTCCTACAATGAGCAGTTCTTC	CASSLNPDSYNEQFF
TRBV27	TRBJ2-5	NA	NA	TGTGCCAGCAGTTCGCTAGGGACCCAGTACTTC	CASSSLGTQYF
TRBV2	TRBJ1-4	NA	NA	TGTGCCAGCACCCCGAGTATCGGGGAAAAACTGTTTTTT	CASTPSIGEKLFF
TRBV19	TRBJ2-1	NA	TRBD2	TGTGCCAGTAGAGCGGGAGAGGCGGATGAGCAGTTCTTC	CASRAGEADEQFF
TRBV30	TRBJ1-2	NA	NA	TGTGCCTGGAGTTTAGCCCATTTTGGCTACACCTTC	CAWSLAHFGYTF
TRBV14	TRBJ2-5	once	TRBD2	TGTGCCAGCAGCCAAGGCCTGACTAGCGGGGCCCAAGAGACCCAGTACTTC	CASSQGLTSGAQETQYF
TRBV5-6	TRBJ1-1	NA	NA	TGTGCCAGCAGCCGACAGTCTGAAGCTTTCTTT	CASSRQSEAFF
TRBV4-2	TRBJ2-7	few	TRBD1	TGTGCCAGCAGCCAAGACCTGCAGGGACAGGGGTACGAGCAGTACTTC	CASSQDLQGQGYEQYF
TRBV25-1	TRBJ1-6	NA	TRBD1	TGTGCCAGCAGAGAGACAGGGGACGGTTCACCCCTCCACTTT	CASRETGDGSPLHF
TRBV5-1	TRBJ2-3	NA	NA	TGCGCCAGCAGCAGAGGGGACTGGGCGGGCACAGATACGCAGTATTTT	CASSRGDWAGTDTQYF
TRBV19	TRBJ1-6	few	NA	TGTGCCAGTACCCCCGGACAGAGTTATAATTCACCCCTCCACTTT	CASTPGQSYNSPLHF
TRBV7-6	TRBJ2-3	NA	NA	TGTGCCAGCAGCAAAGTCGGGGTGGGCACAGATACGCAGTATTTT	CASSKVGVGTDTQYF
TRBV5-1	TRBJ1-1	NA	TRBD1	TGCGCCAGCAGCTTGGCCTGGGACAGACTGAACACTGAAGCTTTCTTT	CASSLAWDRLNTEAFF
TRBV30	TRBJ1-1	NA	NA	TGTGCCTGGAGTATCACAGTCAACACTGAAGCTTTCTTT	CAWSITVNTEAFF
TRBV28	TRBJ2-1	NA	NA	TGTGCCAGCAGCTCCACCACGGGTAGGCAGTTCTTC	CASSSTTGRQFF